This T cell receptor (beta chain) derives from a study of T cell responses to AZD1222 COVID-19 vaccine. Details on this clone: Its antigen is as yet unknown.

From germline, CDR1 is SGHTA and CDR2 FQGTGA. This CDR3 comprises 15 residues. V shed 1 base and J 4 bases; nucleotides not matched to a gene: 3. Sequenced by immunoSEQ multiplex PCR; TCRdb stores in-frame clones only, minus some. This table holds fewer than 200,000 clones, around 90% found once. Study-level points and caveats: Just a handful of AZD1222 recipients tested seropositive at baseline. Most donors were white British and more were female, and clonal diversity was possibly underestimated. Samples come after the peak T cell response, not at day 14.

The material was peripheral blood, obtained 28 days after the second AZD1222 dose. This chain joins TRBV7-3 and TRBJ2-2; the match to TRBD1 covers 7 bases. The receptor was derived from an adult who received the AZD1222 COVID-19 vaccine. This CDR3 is CASSLRQGGTGELFF. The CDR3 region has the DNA TGTGCCAGCAGCTTAAGACAGGGTGGCACCGGGGAGCTGTTTTTT.